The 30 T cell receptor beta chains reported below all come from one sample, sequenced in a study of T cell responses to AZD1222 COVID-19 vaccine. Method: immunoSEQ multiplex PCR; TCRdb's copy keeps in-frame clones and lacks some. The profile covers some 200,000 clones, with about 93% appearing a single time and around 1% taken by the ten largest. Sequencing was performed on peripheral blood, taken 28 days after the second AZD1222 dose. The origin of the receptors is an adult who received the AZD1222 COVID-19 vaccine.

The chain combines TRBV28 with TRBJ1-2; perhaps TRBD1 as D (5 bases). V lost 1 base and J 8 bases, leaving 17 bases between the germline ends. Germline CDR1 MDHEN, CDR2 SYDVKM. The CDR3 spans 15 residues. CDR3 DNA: TGTGCCAGCAGTTTATCGCCAGGGTTAATTCGGGGCTACACCTTC. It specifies CASSLSPGLIRGYTF.

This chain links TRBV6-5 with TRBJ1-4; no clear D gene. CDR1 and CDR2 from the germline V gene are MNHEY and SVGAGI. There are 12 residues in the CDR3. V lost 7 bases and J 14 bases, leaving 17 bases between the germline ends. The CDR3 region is CASNNSPGYLFF. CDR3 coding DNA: TGTGCCAGCAACAATAGCCCCGGATACCTGTTTTTT.

The DNA of the CDR3 is TGTGCCAGCAGCTTCCAGGCCGCATCTAACTATGGCTACACCTTC. Its translation: CASSFQAASNYGYTF. This rearrangement joins TRBV5-5 to TRBJ1-2; D is unresolved. Trimming took 2 bases from V and 0 from J, leaving 11 bases between them. The CDR3 is 15 residues long. Germline lookup yields CDR1 SGHKS and CDR2 YYEKEE (reference sequence).

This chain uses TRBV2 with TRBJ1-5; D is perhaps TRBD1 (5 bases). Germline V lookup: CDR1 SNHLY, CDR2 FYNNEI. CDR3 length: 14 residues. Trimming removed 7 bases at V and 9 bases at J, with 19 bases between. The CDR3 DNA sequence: TGTGCCAGCACCGGGACGGACCCGCGCTTGCCCCAGCATTTT. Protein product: CASTGTDPRLPQHF.

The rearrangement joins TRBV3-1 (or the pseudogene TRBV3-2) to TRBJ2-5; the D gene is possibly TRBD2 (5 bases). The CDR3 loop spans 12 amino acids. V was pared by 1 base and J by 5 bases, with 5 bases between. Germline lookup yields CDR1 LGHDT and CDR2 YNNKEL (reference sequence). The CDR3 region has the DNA TGTGCCAGCAGCCAAGGCGGGGAGACCCAGTACTTC. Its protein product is CASSQGGETQYF.

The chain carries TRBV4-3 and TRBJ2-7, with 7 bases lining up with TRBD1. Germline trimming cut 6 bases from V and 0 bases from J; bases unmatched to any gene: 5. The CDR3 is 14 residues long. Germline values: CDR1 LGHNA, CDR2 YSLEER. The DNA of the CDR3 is TGCGCCAGCAGTCCCGGGACAGCCTCCTACGAGCAGTACTTC. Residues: CASSPGTASYEQYF.

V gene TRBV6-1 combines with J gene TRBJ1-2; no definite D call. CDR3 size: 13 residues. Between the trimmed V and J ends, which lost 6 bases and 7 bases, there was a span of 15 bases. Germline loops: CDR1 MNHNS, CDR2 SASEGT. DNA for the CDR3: TGTGCCAGCAGCCCAGGACTCAGAGTTGGCTACACCTTC. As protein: CASSPGLRVGYTF.

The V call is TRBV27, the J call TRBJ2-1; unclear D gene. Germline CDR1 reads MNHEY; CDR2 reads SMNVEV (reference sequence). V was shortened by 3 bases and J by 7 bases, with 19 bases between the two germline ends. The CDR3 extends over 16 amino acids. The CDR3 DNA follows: TGTGCCAGCAGTTTTTCCAGGCTAAATTTGGGGAATGAGCAGTTCTTC. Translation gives CASSFSRLNLGNEQFF.

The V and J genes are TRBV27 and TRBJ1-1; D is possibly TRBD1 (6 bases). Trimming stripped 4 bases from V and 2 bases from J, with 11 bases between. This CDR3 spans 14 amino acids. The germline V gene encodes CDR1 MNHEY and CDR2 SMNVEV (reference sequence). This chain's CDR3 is CASSSAGDNTEAFF. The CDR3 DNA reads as TGTGCCAGCAGTTCCGCAGGGGATAACACTGAAGCTTTCTTT.

The CDR3 reads CASSPQGRGRPYEQYF. DNA of the CDR3: TGCGCCAGCAGCCCCCAGGGGCGAGGAAGGCCCTACGAGCAGTACTTC. The chain couples TRBV5-1 to TRBJ2-7; a possible D gene is TRBD1 (6 bases). V was cut by 4 bases and J by 2 bases, with 19 bases left in between. The CDR3 consists of 16 residues. Germline loops: CDR1 SGHRS, CDR2 YFSETQ. Full variable domain (remainder filled in from reference TRBV5-1 and TRBJ2-7): KAGVTQTPRYLIKTRGQQVTLSCSPISGHRSVSWYQQTPGQGLQFLFEYFSETQRNKGNFPGRFSGRQFSNSRSEMNVSTLELGDSALYLCASSPQGRGRPYEQYFGPGTRLTVT.

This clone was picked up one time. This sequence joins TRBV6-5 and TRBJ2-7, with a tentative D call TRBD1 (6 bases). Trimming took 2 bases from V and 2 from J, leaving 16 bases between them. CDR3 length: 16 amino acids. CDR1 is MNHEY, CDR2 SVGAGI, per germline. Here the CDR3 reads CASSYTIPGTPYEQYF. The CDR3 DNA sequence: TGTGCCAGCAGTTACACCATACCTGGGACACCCTACGAGCAGTACTTC.

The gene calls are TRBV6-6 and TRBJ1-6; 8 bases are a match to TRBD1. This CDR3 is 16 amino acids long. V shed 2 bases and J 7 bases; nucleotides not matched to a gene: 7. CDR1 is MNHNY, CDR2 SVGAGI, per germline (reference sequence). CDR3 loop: CASSYPRTGLNSPLHF. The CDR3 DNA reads TGTGCCAGCAGTTACCCGAGGACAGGGTTGAATTCACCCCTCCACTTT.

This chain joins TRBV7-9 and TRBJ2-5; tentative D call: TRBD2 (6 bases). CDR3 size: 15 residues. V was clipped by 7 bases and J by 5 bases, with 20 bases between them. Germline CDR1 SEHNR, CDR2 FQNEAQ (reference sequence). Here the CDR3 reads CASTPVGGHSETQYF. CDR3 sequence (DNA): TGTGCCAGCACCCCCGTAGGAGGGCACTCCGAGACCCAGTACTTC.

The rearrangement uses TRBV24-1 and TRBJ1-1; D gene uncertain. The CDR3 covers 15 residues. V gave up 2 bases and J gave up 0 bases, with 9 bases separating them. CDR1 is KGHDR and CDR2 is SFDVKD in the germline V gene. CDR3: CATSDSGSLNTEAFF. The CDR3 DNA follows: TGTGCCACCAGTGATTCTGGCAGTCTGAACACTGAAGCTTTCTTT.

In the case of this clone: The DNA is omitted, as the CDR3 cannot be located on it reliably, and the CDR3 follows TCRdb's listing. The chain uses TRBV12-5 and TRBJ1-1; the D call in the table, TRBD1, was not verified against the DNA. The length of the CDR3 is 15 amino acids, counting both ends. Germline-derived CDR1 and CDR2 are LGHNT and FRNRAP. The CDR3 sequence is CASGLVMGHNTEAFF.

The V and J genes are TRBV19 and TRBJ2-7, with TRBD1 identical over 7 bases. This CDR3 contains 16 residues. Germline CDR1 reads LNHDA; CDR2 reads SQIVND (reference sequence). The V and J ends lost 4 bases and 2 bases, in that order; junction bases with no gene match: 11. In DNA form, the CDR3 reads TGTGCCAGTAGTACCTCCTCGACAGGGAACCCCTACGAGCAGTACTTC. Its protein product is CASSTSSTGNPYEQYF.

The CDR3 region has the DNA TGTGCCATCAGTGAGTCGAGCATTCGGGCAGGGATCACTGAAGCTTTCTTT. Translating it yields CAISESSIRAGITEAFF. This rearrangement joins TRBV10-3 to TRBJ1-1; D might be TRBD1 (5 bases). The CDR3 has 17 amino acids. V was cut by 0 bases and J by 4 bases, with 18 bases left in between. Germline values: CDR1 ENHRY, CDR2 SYGVKD.

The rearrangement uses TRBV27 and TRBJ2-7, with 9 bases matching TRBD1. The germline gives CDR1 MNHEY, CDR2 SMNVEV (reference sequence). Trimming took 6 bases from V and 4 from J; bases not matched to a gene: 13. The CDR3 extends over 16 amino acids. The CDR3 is CASRDLGQGTKYEQYF. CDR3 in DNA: TGTGCCAGCAGAGACCTCGGACAGGGGACTAAATACGAGCAGTACTTC.

The CDR3 region has the DNA TGTGCCAGCAGTTTAGGCGGATCCCCTGAAGCTTTCTTT. Encoded protein: CASSLGGSPEAFF. The rearrangement links TRBV12-3 or TRBV12-4 to TRBJ1-1, with no clear D. V dropped 1 base and J dropped 6 bases, with 9 bases sitting between them. The CDR3 is 13 residues long.

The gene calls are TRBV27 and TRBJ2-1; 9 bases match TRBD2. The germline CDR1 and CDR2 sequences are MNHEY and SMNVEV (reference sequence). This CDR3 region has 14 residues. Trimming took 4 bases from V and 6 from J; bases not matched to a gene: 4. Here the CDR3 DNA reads TGTGCCAGCAGTTGGGGTAGCGGGGGCAATGAGCAGTTCTTC. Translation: CASSWGSGGNEQFF.

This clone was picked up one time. CDR3 sequence: CASSEGQGFYNEQFF. CDR3 coding DNA: TGCGCCAGCAGCGAGGGACAGGGGTTCTACAATGAGCAGTTCTTC. The chain couples TRBV5-1 to TRBJ2-1; the match to TRBD1 covers 10 bases. The length of the CDR3 is 15 residues. Trimming at V came to 4 bases and at J to 3 bases, leaving 4 bases not matched to a gene. The germline V gene encodes CDR1 SGHRS and CDR2 YFSETQ.

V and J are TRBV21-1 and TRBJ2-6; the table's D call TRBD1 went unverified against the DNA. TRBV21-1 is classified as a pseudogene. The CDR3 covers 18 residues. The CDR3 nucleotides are TGTGCCAGCTCCGGTCACAGGATTGCCATCTCTGGGGCCAACGTCCTGACTTTC. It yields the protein CASSGHRIAISGANVLTF.

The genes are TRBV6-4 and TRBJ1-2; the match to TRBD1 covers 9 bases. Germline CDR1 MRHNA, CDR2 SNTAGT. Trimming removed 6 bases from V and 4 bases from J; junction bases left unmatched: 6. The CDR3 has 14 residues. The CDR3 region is CASRGTGMRYGYTF. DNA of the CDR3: TGTGCCAGCAGAGGGACAGGGATGCGCTATGGCTACACCTTC.

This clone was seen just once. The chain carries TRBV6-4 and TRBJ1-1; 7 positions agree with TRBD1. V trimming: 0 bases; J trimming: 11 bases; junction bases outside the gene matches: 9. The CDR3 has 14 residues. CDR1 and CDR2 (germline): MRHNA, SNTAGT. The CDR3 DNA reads TGTGCCAGCAGTGACTCGAGGAGGGGGCTCGGGGCTTTCTTT. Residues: CASSDSRRGLGAFF.

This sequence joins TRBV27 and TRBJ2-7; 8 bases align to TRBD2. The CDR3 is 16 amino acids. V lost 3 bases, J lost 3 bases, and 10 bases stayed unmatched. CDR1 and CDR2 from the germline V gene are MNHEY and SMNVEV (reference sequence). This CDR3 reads CASSLERGRGNYEQYF. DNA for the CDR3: TGTGCCAGCAGTTTGGAGCGGGGGCGAGGGAACTACGAGCAGTACTTC.

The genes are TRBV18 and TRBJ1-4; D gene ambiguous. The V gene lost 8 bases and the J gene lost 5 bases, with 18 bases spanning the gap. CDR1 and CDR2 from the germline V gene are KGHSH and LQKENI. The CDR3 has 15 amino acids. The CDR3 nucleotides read TGTGCCAGCACCGAACTTCCTGGCCGGAATGAAAAACTGTTTTTT. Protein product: CASTELPGRNEKLFF.

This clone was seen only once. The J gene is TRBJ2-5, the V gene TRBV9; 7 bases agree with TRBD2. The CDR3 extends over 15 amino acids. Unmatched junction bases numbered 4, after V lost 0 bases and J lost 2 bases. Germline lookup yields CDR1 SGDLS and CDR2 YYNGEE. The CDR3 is CASSVAASGQETQYF. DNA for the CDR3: TGTGCCAGCAGCGTAGCGGCTAGCGGACAAGAGACCCAGTACTTC.

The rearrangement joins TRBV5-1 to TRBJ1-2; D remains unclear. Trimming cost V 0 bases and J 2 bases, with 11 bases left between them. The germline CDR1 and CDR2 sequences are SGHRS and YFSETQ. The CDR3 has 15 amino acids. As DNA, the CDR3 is TGCGCCAGCAGCTTGGAAAACAAGCGAAACTATGGCTACACCTTC. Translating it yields CASSLENKRNYGYTF.

CDR3 loop: CASSSERPGELFF. The CDR3 nucleotides are TGTGCCAGCAGCTCCGAGCGGCCCGGGGAGCTGTTTTTT. The chain combines TRBV11-3 with TRBJ2-2, with D maybe TRBD2 (5 bases). In germline, CDR1 is SGHNT, CDR2 YENEEA. The CDR3 extends over 13 amino acids. Trimming took 4 bases from V and 6 from J, leaving 9 bases between them.

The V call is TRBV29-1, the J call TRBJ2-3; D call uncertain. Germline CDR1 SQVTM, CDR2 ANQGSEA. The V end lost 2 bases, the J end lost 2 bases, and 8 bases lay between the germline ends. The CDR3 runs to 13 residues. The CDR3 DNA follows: TGCAGCGTTGAACGTGAGGTCACAGATACGCAGTATTTT. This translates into CSVEREVTDTQYF.